These T cell receptor beta chains were read from a single sample in a study of blood T cell repertoires in COVID-19. Profiling relied on immunoSEQ multiplex PCR, and the TCRdb table lists in-frame clones only, not all of them. Among around 320,000 clones listed, 90% were seen once. The specimen was PBMCs or T cells enriched from blood (not recorded which). Source of these receptors: a young woman with acute COVID-19. The CDR3 runs from the conserved cysteine through the conserved F or W. Fields, in order: J gene, V gene, CDR3 protein.

j_gene: TRBJ2-3; v_gene: TRBV29-1; CDR3aa: CSVGRDFTDTQYF
j_gene: TRBJ1-4; v_gene: TRBV27; CDR3aa: CASSQTRGSNEKLFF
j_gene: TRBJ1-1; v_gene: TRBV10-1; CDR3aa: CASSESPGGARGTFF
j_gene: TRBJ1-1; v_gene: TRBV30; CDR3aa: CAWGRNTEAFF
j_gene: TRBJ1-1; v_gene: TRBV2; CDR3aa: CANRGLTEAFF
j_gene: TRBJ1-2; v_gene: TRBV28; CDR3aa: CASSLQDRLGGYTF
j_gene: TRBJ2-3; v_gene: TRBV6-5; CDR3aa: CASSYQGLASPDTQYF
j_gene: TRBJ2-1; v_gene: TRBV2; CDR3aa: CASVTTSGSSYNEQFF
j_gene: TRBJ2-2; v_gene: TRBV21-1; CDR3aa: CASSKDLPSVRVQGIYTGELFF
j_gene: TRBJ1-1; v_gene: TRBV24-1; CDR3aa: CATSDWRDSEAFF
j_gene: TRBJ2-3; v_gene: TRBV5-4; CDR3aa: CASSYSTDTQYF
j_gene: TRBJ2-2; v_gene: TRBV19; CDR3aa: CASTGAGVGELFF
j_gene: TRBJ1-1; v_gene: TRBV12-3/TRBV12-4; CDR3aa: CASSPDRAEAFF
j_gene: TRBJ1-2; v_gene: TRBV28; CDR3aa: CASSLWALSYYGYTF
j_gene: TRBJ2-2; v_gene: TRBV5-1; CDR3aa: CASSLGPGLDSGELFF
j_gene: TRBJ1-1; v_gene: TRBV3-1/TRBV3-2; CDR3aa: CASSPTGVTEAFF
j_gene: TRBJ2-1; v_gene: TRBV19; CDR3aa: CATSRGLAASSYNEQFF
j_gene: TRBJ1-2; v_gene: TRBV11-1; CDR3aa: CASSPGYWDYGYTF
j_gene: TRBJ2-7; v_gene: TRBV5-6; CDR3aa: CASSLAGRSYEQYF
j_gene: TRBJ2-6; v_gene: TRBV11-3; CDR3aa: CASSLYSSGDVLTF
j_gene: TRBJ1-1; v_gene: TRBV28; CDR3aa: CASRSQGSYTEAFF
j_gene: TRBJ1-1; v_gene: TRBV18; CDR3aa: CASSPTALGTEAFF
j_gene: TRBJ2-3; v_gene: TRBV3-1/TRBV3-2; CDR3aa: CASSQDRRGTDTQYF
j_gene: TRBJ2-7; v_gene: TRBV6-5; CDR3aa: CASSYDLAGGYEQYF
j_gene: TRBJ2-3; v_gene: TRBV7-6; CDR3aa: CASSGSGPDTQYF
j_gene: TRBJ1-5; v_gene: TRBV3-1/TRBV3-2; CDR3aa: CASSQDDYQPQHF
j_gene: TRBJ1-1; v_gene: TRBV5-5; CDR3aa: CASSVGQKNTEAFF
j_gene: TRBJ2-7; v_gene: TRBV7-8; CDR3aa: CASSWRKETEQYF
j_gene: TRBJ2-7; v_gene: TRBV14; CDR3aa: CASSLRTGVYEQYF
j_gene: TRBJ2-7; v_gene: TRBV11-3; CDR3aa: CASSSLASHEQYF
j_gene: TRBJ1-1; v_gene: TRBV6-5; CDR3aa: CASSFSRGLTEAFF
j_gene: TRBJ2-1; v_gene: TRBV7-6; CDR3aa: CASSFGGGSEQFF
j_gene: TRBJ1-2; v_gene: TRBV12-3/TRBV12-4; CDR3aa: CASSLLSGGYTF
j_gene: TRBJ1-4; v_gene: TRBV9; CDR3aa: CASSVEGNGGLFF
j_gene: TRBJ2-5; v_gene: TRBV3-1/TRBV3-2; CDR3aa: CASSQTGQGAETQYF
j_gene: TRBJ1-1; v_gene: TRBV7-9; CDR3aa: CASSNRGESTEAFF
j_gene: TRBJ2-6; v_gene: TRBV6-5; CDR3aa: CASSYGSSGANVLTF
j_gene: TRBJ1-2; v_gene: TRBV28; CDR3aa: CASSTTGYGYTF
j_gene: TRBJ1-2; v_gene: TRBV5-6; CDR3aa: CASSLDRGSYGYTF
j_gene: TRBJ1-1; v_gene: TRBV29-1; CDR3aa: CSVLGTGTNTEAFF
j_gene: TRBJ1-5; v_gene: TRBV28; CDR3aa: CASSLTGPQPQHF
j_gene: TRBJ2-7; v_gene: TRBV2; CDR3aa: CASSVGQGGGYEQYF
j_gene: TRBJ2-2; v_gene: TRBV4-2; CDR3aa: CASSQGQITGELFF
j_gene: TRBJ2-7; v_gene: TRBV27; CDR3aa: CASSSPGLVKDEQYF
j_gene: TRBJ1-1; v_gene: TRBV6-5; CDR3aa: CASSLTGFEGTEAFF
j_gene: TRBJ1-6; v_gene: TRBV10-2; CDR3aa: CASSEGQAGGSPLHF
j_gene: TRBJ2-7; v_gene: TRBV5-1; CDR3aa: CASSTPPGTNSYEQYF
j_gene: TRBJ1-1; v_gene: TRBV5-1; CDR3aa: CASSLRTGGLPDTEAFF
j_gene: TRBJ2-5; v_gene: TRBV12-3/TRBV12-4; CDR3aa: CASSLQQETQYF
j_gene: TRBJ1-1; v_gene: TRBV6-1; CDR3aa: CASSEDDRGNTEAFF